The clone carrying this TCR beta chain was seen repeatedly, ten times or more. Its antigen is not known. This CDR3 contains 14 residues. V was pared by 6 bases and J by 2 bases, with 15 bases between. Germline-derived CDR1 and CDR2 are SGDLS and YYNGEE. The sample is drawn from a study of early T cells in non-severe SARS-CoV-2 infection. Study in general: Whole-blood bulk RNA, unsorted, was sequenced, and chains were unpaired. Study-wide results and limits: The VDJdb matching leaned toward anti-spike CD8 responses and overlooked private and CD4 specificities.

Unique molecular identifiers were affixed to single, distinct cDNA molecules. Via MiXCR, TCRdb re-called the 5' RACE reads, giving one row per CDR3 protein. The sample consists of approximately 69,000 distinct CDR3 sequences, about 10% of them appearing once. The chain couples TRBV9 to TRBJ2-7, with D perhaps TRBD1 or TRBD2 (5 bases each). The sequenced sample was whole blood, obtained at baseline. The sequence derives from an adult who was a healthcare worker with PCR-confirmed SARS-CoV-2 infection or an uninfected control (not recorded which). CDR3 coding DNA: TGTGCCAGCACCCCCGGGACGGCTCCCTACGAGCAGTACTTC. This translates into CASTPGTAPYEQYF.